A selection of T cell receptor beta chains follows, all from one sample in a study of response to subunit inactivated influenza vaccine. A single record per CDR3 protein comes from TCRdb applying MiXCR to the RT-PCR reads. The table shows about 610,000 distinct CDR3 sequences, with about 14% occurring only once. The source material was PBMCs from blood, sampled roughly 12 days after vaccination. These receptor sequences come from a man aged 50 or older who received an inactivated influenza vaccine. CDR3s leave out the opening cysteine and the closing phenylalanine or tryptophan. D genes are given only for firm matches.

v_call: TRBV18
j_call: TRBJ1-3
d_call: NA
cdr3_aa: ASSPGQGRSSGNTIY

v_call: TRBV5-1
j_call: TRBJ2-5
d_call: NA
cdr3_aa: ASSRDGNQETQY

v_call: TRBV4-1
j_call: TRBJ2-7
d_call: TRBD1
cdr3_aa: ASSRDRVILEQY

v_call: TRBV10-3
j_call: TRBJ2-7
d_call: TRBD1
cdr3_aa: AISGGTAYEQY

v_call: TRBV5-1
j_call: TRBJ2-5
d_call: TRBD1
cdr3_aa: ASSIQGYQETQY

v_call: TRBV10-3
j_call: TRBJ2-3
d_call: NA
cdr3_aa: AIRRGSDTDTQY

v_call: TRBV7-2
j_call: TRBJ2-3
d_call: TRBD1
cdr3_aa: ASSLQGVDTQY

v_call: TRBV10-3
j_call: TRBJ2-7
d_call: NA
cdr3_aa: AISESGASYEQY

v_call: TRBV4-3
j_call: TRBJ2-2
d_call: NA
cdr3_aa: ASSQGVGGRGELF

v_call: TRBV6-5
j_call: TRBJ2-4
d_call: NA
cdr3_aa: ASSYEGRGAKNIQY

v_call: TRBV6-5
j_call: TRBJ2-7
d_call: TRBD1
cdr3_aa: ASSYRQGPYEQY

v_call: TRBV6-1
j_call: TRBJ1-3
d_call: NA
cdr3_aa: ASTLTPRMFPGNTIY

v_call: TRBV5-1
j_call: TRBJ1-1
d_call: TRBD1
cdr3_aa: ASSTGTAGTEAF

v_call: TRBV9
j_call: TRBJ1-2
d_call: NA
cdr3_aa: ASSVDSSSYGYT

v_call: TRBV7-2
j_call: TRBJ2-5
d_call: NA
cdr3_aa: ASMVRGLETQY

v_call: TRBV9
j_call: TRBJ2-7
d_call: TRBD1
cdr3_aa: ASSVDSGQGFSYEQY

v_call: TRBV5-6
j_call: TRBJ2-7
d_call: NA
cdr3_aa: ASSSILLGSYEQY

v_call: TRBV5-1
j_call: TRBJ2-2
d_call: NA
cdr3_aa: ASTYFGTGELF

v_call: TRBV7-7
j_call: TRBJ2-2
d_call: NA
cdr3_aa: AVGTIERTGELF

v_call: TRBV7-6
j_call: TRBJ2-1
d_call: NA
cdr3_aa: ASSGAGLEGYNEQF

v_call: TRBV13
j_call: TRBJ2-1
d_call: TRBD1
cdr3_aa: ASSSWDRGLNEQF

v_call: TRBV12-3/TRBV12-4
j_call: TRBJ2-7
d_call: TRBD1
cdr3_aa: ASSTIRDRGYEQY

v_call: TRBV5-5
j_call: TRBJ2-4
d_call: NA
cdr3_aa: ASSLPREKGTKNIQY

v_call: TRBV7-9
j_call: TRBJ2-2
d_call: NA
cdr3_aa: ASSLAMGNTGELF

v_call: TRBV5-1
j_call: TRBJ1-1
d_call: NA
cdr3_aa: ASSLDHRERGEAF

v_call: TRBV20-1
j_call: TRBJ2-1
d_call: NA
cdr3_aa: SAPLRWPYNEQF